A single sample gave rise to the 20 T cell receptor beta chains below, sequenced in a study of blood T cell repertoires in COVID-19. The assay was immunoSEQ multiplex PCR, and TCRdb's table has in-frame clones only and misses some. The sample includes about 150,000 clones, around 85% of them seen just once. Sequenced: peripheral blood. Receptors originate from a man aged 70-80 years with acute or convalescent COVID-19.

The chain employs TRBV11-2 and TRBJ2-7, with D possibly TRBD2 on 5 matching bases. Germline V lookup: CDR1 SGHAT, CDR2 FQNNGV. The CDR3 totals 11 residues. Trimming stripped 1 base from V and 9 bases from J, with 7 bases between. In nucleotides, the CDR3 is TGTGCCAGCAGCTTAGGAGGAGGGCAGTACTTC. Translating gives CASSLGGGQYF.

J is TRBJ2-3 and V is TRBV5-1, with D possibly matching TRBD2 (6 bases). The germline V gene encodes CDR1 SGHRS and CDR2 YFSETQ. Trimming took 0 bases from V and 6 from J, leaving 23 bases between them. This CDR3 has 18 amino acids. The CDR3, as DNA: TGCGCCAGCAGCTTGGCCGGTTGGGGACTGGGTTGGGCTGATACGCAGTATTTT. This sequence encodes CASSLAGWGLGWADTQYF.

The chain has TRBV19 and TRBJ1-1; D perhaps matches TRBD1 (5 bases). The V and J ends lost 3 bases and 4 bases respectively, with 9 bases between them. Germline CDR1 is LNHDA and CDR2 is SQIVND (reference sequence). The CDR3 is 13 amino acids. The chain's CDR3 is CASSMGRATEAFF. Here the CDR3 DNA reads TGTGCCAGTAGTATGGGCAGGGCCACTGAAGCTTTCTTT.

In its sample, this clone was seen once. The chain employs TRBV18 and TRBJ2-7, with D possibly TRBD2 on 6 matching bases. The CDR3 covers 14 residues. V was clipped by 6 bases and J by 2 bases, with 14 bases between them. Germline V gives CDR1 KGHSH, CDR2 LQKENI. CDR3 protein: CASSLSGGAYEQYF. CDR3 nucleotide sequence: TGTGCCAGCTCCCTTAGCGGTGGCGCCTACGAGCAGTACTTC.

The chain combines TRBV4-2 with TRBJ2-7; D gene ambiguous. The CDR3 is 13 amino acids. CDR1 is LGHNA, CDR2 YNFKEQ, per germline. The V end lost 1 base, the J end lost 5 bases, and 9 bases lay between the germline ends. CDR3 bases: TGTGCCAGCAGCCAAGTTATACAGCACGAGCAGTACTTC. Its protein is CASSQVIQHEQYF.

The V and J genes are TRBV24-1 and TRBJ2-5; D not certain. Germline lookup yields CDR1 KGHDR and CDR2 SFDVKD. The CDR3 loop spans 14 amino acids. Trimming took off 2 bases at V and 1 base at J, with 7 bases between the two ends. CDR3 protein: CATSDSDFQETQYF. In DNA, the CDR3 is TGTGCCACCAGTGATTCAGACTTCCAAGAGACCCAGTACTTC.

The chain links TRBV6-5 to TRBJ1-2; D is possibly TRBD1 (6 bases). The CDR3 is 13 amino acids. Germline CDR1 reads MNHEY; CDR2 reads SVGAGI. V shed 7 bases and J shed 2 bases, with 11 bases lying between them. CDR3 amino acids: CASTKDRNYGYTF. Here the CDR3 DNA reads TGTGCCAGCACCAAAGACAGGAACTATGGCTACACCTTC.

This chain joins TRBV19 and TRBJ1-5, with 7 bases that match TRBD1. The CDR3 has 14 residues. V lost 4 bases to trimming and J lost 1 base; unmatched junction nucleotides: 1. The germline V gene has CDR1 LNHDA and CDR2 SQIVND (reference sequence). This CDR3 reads CASSTGQSNQPQHF. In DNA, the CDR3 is TGTGCCAGTAGTACGGGACAGAGCAATCAGCCCCAGCATTTT.

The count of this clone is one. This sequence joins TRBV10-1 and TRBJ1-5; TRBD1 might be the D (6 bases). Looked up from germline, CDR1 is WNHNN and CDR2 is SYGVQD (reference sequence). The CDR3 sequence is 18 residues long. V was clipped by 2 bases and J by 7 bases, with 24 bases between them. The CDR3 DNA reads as TGCGCCAGCAGTGAGATTAGTGGTCGCCCAGGGGCCCCACAGCCCCAGCATTTT. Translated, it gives CASSEISGRPGAPQPQHF.

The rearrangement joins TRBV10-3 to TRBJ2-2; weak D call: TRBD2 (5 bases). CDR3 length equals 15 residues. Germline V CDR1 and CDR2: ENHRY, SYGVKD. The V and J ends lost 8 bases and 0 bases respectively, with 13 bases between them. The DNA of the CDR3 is TGTGCCATCGGCCTAGCCGTAACGAACACCGGGGAGCTGTTTTTT. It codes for CAIGLAVTNTGELFF.

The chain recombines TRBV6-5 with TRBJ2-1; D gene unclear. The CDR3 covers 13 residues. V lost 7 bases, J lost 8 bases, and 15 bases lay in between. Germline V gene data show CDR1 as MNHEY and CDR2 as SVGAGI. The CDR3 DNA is TGTGCCAGCACTCGGGTGAGAGGCGATGAGCAGTTCTTC. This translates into CASTRVRGDEQFF.

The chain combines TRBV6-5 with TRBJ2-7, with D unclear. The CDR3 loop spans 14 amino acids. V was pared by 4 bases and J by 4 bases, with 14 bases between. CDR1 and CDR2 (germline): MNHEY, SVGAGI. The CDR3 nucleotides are TGTGCCAGCAGTTTGCAGCGCCTTGGATACGAGCAGTACTTC. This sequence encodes CASSLQRLGYEQYF.

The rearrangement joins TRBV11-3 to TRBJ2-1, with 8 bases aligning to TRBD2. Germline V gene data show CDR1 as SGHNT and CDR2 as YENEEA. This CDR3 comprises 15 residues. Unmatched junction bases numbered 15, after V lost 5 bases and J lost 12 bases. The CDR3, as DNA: TGTGCCAGCAGCCTATCCGGGACTAGAGGCCATGGGCAGTTCTTC. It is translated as CASSLSGTRGHGQFF.

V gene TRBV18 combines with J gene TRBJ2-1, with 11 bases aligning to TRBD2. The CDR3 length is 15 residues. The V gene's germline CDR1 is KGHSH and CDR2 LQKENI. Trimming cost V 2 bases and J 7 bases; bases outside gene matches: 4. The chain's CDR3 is CASSPIRLAGNEQFF. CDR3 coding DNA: TGTGCCAGCTCACCAATCCGACTAGCGGGGAATGAGCAGTTCTTC.

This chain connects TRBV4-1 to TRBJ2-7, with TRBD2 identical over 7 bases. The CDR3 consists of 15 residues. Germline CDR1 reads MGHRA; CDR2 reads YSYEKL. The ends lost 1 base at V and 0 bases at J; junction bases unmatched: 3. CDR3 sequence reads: CASSQVAGVSYEQYF. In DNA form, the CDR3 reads TGCGCCAGCAGCCAAGTTGCGGGAGTCTCCTACGAGCAGTACTTC.

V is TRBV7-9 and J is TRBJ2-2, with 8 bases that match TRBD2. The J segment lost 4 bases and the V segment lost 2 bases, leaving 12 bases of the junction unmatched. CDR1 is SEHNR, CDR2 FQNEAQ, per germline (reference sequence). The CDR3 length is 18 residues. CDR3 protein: CASSLSSGGKRVTGELFF. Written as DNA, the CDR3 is TGTGCCAGCAGCTTATCGTCGGGAGGGAAGAGGGTCACCGGGGAGCTGTTTTTT.

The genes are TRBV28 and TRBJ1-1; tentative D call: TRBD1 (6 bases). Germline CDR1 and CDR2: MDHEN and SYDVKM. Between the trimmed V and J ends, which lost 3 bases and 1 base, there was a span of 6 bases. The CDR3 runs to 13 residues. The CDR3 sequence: CASSFRGNTEAFF. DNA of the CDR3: TGTGCCAGCAGTTTCAGGGGGAACACTGAAGCTTTCTTT.

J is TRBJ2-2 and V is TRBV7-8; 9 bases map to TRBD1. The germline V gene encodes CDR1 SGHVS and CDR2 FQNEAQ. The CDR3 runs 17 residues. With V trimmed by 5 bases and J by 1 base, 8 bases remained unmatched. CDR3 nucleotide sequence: TGTGCCAGCAGCATCGGCGGGGGACAGGGGAACACCGGGGAGCTGTTTTTT. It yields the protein CASSIGGGQGNTGELFF.

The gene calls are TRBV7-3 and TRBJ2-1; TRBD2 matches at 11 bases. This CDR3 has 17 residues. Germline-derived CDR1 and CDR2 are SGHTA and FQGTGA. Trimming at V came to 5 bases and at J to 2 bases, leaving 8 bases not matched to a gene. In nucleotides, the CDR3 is TGTGCCAGCAGCCCCGATCTGACTAGCGGGACCTACAATGAGCAGTTCTTC. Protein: CASSPDLTSGTYNEQFF.

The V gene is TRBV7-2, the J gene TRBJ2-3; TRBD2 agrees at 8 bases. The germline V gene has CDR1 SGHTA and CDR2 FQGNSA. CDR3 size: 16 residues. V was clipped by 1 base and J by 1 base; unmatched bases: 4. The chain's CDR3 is CASSLVVSGGTDTQYF. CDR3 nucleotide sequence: TGTGCCAGCAGCTTAGTTGTTAGCGGGGGCACAGATACGCAGTATTTT.